The TCR beta chain under discussion was sequenced for a study of Ad26.COV2.S vaccination and SARS-CoV-2 variants. Study-wide context: The donor belonged to the COV1001 Ad26.COV2.S trial arm.

Treatment given: over 15 received Ad26.COV2.S at low or high dose, single or two shots; 5 received placebo; per-sample allocation not given. Sampling took place 63 days after the first vaccine or placebo injection. An 18-55-year-old adult in Boston served as donor. In the vaccine, an Ad26 vector expressed the SARS-CoV-2 spike of the Wuhan strain. Study findings and constraints: Placebo and vaccine recipients had non-spike TCR breadth that was similar.

Germline lookup yields CDR1 MDHEN and CDR2 SYDVKM. V gave up 2 bases and J gave up 0 bases, with 10 bases separating them. The CDR3 is made up of 15 amino acids. Comment on this clone: Its target is unknown.

Some clones are missing from TCRdb's copy, which holds only in-frame ones; the method was immunoSEQ multiplex PCR. The sample lists approximately 410,000 clones, 88% occurring once. This rearrangement joins TRBV28 to TRBJ1-1, with unresolved D. This TCR came from a person aged 18 to 59 who received the Ad26.COV2.S COVID-19 vaccine or a placebo. The source was peripheral blood, collected in a trial of Ad26.COV2.S vaccine versus placebo. In DNA form, the CDR3 reads TGTGCCAGCAGTTTAACGCGTACTATGAACACTGAAGCTTTCTTT. Translation: CASSLTRTMNTEAFF.